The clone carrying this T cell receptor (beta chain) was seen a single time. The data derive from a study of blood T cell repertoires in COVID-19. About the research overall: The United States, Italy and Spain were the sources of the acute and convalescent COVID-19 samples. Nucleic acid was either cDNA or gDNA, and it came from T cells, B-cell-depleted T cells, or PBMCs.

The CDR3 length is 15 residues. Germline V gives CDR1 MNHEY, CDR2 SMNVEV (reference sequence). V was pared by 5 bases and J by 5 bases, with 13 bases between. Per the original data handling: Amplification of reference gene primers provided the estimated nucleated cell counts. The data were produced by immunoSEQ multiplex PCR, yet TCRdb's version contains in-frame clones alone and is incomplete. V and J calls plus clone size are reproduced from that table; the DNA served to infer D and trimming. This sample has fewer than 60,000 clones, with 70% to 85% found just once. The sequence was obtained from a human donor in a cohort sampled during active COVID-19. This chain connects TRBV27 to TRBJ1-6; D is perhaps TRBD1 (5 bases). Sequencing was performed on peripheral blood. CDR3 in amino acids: CASSPQGRNNSPLHF. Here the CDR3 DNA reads TGTGCCAGCAGTCCTCAGGGTCGTAATAATTCACCCCTCCACTTT.